This T cell receptor (beta chain) was observed in a study of early T cells in non-severe SARS-CoV-2 infection. Trimming removed 4 bases at V and 4 bases at J, with 13 bases between. The CDR3 is made up of 15 amino acids. Germline V gene sequence: CDR1 SGHAT, CDR2 FQNNGV. A few counts support this clonotype. Researchers tagged individual cDNA molecules with unique molecular identifiers. TCRdb recomputed calls from the 5' RACE reads with MiXCR, one row per CDR3 protein. The table includes under 60,000 distinct CDR3 sequences, over 7% detected once. The clonotype was recovered from an adult who was a healthcare worker with PCR-confirmed SARS-CoV-2 infection or an uninfected control (not recorded which). Sequencing input: whole blood. The chain has TRBV11-2 and TRBJ1-4; maybe TRBD1 (6 bases). CDR3 sequence (DNA): TGTGCCAGCAGCTCCAACGGACAGAGTAATGAAAAACTGTTTTTT. Protein: CASSSNGQSNEKLFF.